The 21 T cell receptor beta chains below were found in one sample sequenced in a study of PD-1 blockade in classical Hodgkin lymphoma. Clones were sequenced by immunoSEQ multiplex PCR, and TCRdb holds only the in-frame ones, with some missing. The data hold fewer than 35,000 clones, with roughly 90% observed a single time. The time point: cycle 4 day 1 (C4D1), after six to seven weeks of nivolumab. Every patient experienced relapse after autologous stem cell transplantation, and brentuximab vedotin exposure varied. Magnetic negative selection purified CD4+ T cells from thawed PBMCs. Source: CD4+ T cells from blood, taken before the fourth cycle of nivolumab. These receptors were obtained from a human donor with classical Hodgkin lymphoma.

This chain joins TRBV11-3 and TRBJ2-5, with D perhaps TRBD1 or TRBD2 (5 bases each). The CDR3 spans 16 residues. V lost 3 bases to trimming and J lost 2 bases, with 16 bases between them. Germline CDR1 and CDR2: SGHNT and YENEEA. The CDR3 sequence: CASSLGDTGMQETQYF. CDR3 in DNA: TGTGCCAGCAGCTTGGGGGATACGGGTATGCAAGAGACCCAGTACTTC.

The chain is built from TRBV4-2 and TRBJ2-1; 12 bases align to TRBD2. Trimming cost V 0 bases and J 4 bases; bases outside gene matches: 7. CDR1 and CDR2 (germline): LGHNA, YNFKEQ. This CDR3 contains 18 residues. CDR3 sequence: CASSQDGLAGGGYNEQFF. In DNA form, the CDR3 reads TGTGCCAGCAGCCAAGATGGTCTAGCGGGAGGGGGGTACAATGAGCAGTTCTTC.

The CDR3 nucleotides read TGTGCCAGCAGTTACTACGGACTAGATTTCTACGAGCAGTACTTC. This sequence encodes CASSYYGLDFYEQYF. J is TRBJ2-7 and V is TRBV6-5; 7 nucleotides match TRBD2. V gave up 1 base and J gave up 3 bases; unmatched junction bases: 6. The length of the CDR3 is 15 residues. CDR1 is MNHEY, CDR2 SVGAGI, per germline.

The chain joins TRBV19 to TRBJ1-1; 8 bases agree with TRBD1. The germline V gene encodes CDR1 LNHDA and CDR2 SQIVND (reference sequence). CDR3 length equals 16 residues. V shed 5 bases and J 0 bases; nucleotides not matched to a gene: 8. The CDR3 DNA reads as TGTGCCAGTAGTTCAGGGGGCGCGAAGGTGAACACTGAAGCTTTCTTT. It yields the protein CASSSGGAKVNTEAFF.

The chain has TRBV5-1 and TRBJ2-6; D might be TRBD2 (5 bases). Germline V gives CDR1 SGHRS, CDR2 YFSETQ. The CDR3 consists of 17 residues. V lost 0 bases and J lost 4, with 14 bases in between. CDR3 coding DNA: TGCGCCAGCAGCTTGGCCGCGGGTCTCTCGGGGGCCAACGTCCTGACTTTC. This gives the protein CASSLAAGLSGANVLTF.

V is TRBV7-9 and J is TRBJ2-7; TRBD2 matches 9 bases. This CDR3 has 16 amino acids. V trimming: 0 bases; J trimming: 7 bases; junction bases outside the gene matches: 10. Germline V gene sequence: CDR1 SEHNR, CDR2 FQNEAQ (reference sequence). The CDR3 DNA reads as TGTGCCAGCAGCTTAGCGCTAGCGGGAAGCCTGGGAGAGCAGTACTTC. Translation gives CASSLALAGSLGEQYF. The whole variable domain, remainder taken from reference TRBV7-9 and TRBJ2-7, is DTGVSQNPRHKITKRGQNVTFRCDPISEHNRLYWYRQTLGQGPEFLTYFQNEAQLEKSRLLSDRFSAERPKGSFSTLEIQRTEQGDSAMYLCASSLALAGSLGEQYFGPGTRLTVT.

The V call is TRBV7-8, the J call TRBJ2-3; 9 bases agree with TRBD2. Germline V gene sequence: CDR1 SGHVS, CDR2 FQNEAQ. This CDR3 has 16 residues. V trimming: 2 bases; J trimming: 1 base; junction bases outside the gene matches: 4. Written as DNA, the CDR3 is TGTGCCAGCAGCTTACTAGCGGGGATCCGCACAGATACGCAGTATTTT. This encodes CASSLLAGIRTDTQYF.

The gene calls are TRBV7-9 and TRBJ2-3; 9 bases align to TRBD1. Trimming removed 2 bases from V and 5 bases from J; junction bases left unmatched: 8. The CDR3 is made up of 16 amino acids. The germline gives CDR1 SEHNR, CDR2 FQNEAQ (reference sequence). The CDR3 sequence: CASSLNRDRELDTQYF. CDR3 nucleotide sequence: TGTGCCAGCAGCTTAAACCGGGACAGGGAATTAGATACGCAGTATTTT.

The V gene is TRBV29-1, the J gene TRBJ1-4, with TRBD1 matching over 7 bases. Germline CDR1 SQVTM, CDR2 ANQGSEA. The CDR3 runs 14 residues. V dropped 4 bases and J dropped 5; count of bases not matched to a gene: 7. The CDR3 DNA is TGCAGCGTTGGGAACAGGGGAGTAAATGAAAAACTGTTTTTT. Amino acid sequence: CSVGNRGVNEKLFF.

The V gene is TRBV29-1, the J gene TRBJ2-3; TRBD2 matches at 13 bases. This CDR3 is built from 13 residues. The J segment lost 6 bases and the V segment lost 7 bases, leaving 4 bases of the junction unmatched. Per the germline V gene, CDR1 is SQVTM and CDR2 is ANQGSEA. CDR3 nucleotides: TGCAGCGCTGGACTAGCGGGGGTGGATACGCAGTATTTT. Translated, it gives CSAGLAGVDTQYF.

The gene calls are TRBV6-6 and TRBJ1-1; 8 nucleotides align to TRBD1. This CDR3 is 15 amino acids long. CDR1 is MNHNY and CDR2 is SVGAGI in the germline V gene (reference sequence). Losses at the gene ends were 5 bases for V and 4 bases for J; bases not matched to a gene: 9. CDR3 amino acids: CASSPVHRGGTEAFF. DNA for the CDR3: TGTGCCAGCAGTCCAGTACACAGGGGGGGCACTGAAGCTTTCTTT.

V gene TRBV4-1 combines with J gene TRBJ1-1; D remains ambiguous. V lost 4 bases and J 4 bases, leaving 16 bases between the germline ends. CDR1 MGHRA and CDR2 YSYEKL come from the germline V gene. The CDR3 has 15 amino acids. This CDR3 is CASSPPASGSTEAFF. CDR3 sequence (DNA): TGCGCCAGCAGCCCTCCGGCCTCGGGGAGCACTGAAGCTTTCTTT.

V gene TRBV5-4 combines with J gene TRBJ1-3; no clear D gene. Trimming removed 4 bases from V and 7 bases from J, with 21 bases in between. The CDR3 has 16 amino acids. CDR1 and CDR2 from the germline V gene are SGHNT and YYREEE (reference sequence). The CDR3, as DNA: TGTGCCAGCAGCCCAGAGCCGGGGATGACATGGAACACCATATATTTT. Translation: CASSPEPGMTWNTIYF.

This rearrangement joins TRBV6-5 to TRBJ1-2; 11 bases are shared with TRBD1. Germline V gives CDR1 MNHEY, CDR2 SVGAGI. This CDR3 has 15 residues. V trimming: 2 bases; J trimming: 8 bases; junction bases outside the gene matches: 7. CDR3 residues: CASSYGWTGGAGYTF. In DNA, the CDR3 is TGTGCCAGCAGTTACGGGTGGACAGGGGGCGCGGGCTACACCTTC.

The gene calls are TRBV6-5 and TRBJ2-2; D not resolved. Trimming left V 5 bases short and J 4 bases short, with 5 bases between. Germline V gene data show CDR1 as MNHEY and CDR2 as SVGAGI. CDR3 size: 12 residues. The CDR3 sequence: CASSMVTGELFF. In nucleotides, the CDR3 is TGTGCCAGCAGTATGGTCACCGGGGAGCTGTTTTTT.

V usage is TRBV4-2 and J usage is TRBJ2-3, with 8 bases identical to TRBD2. The CDR3 contains 17 residues. Per the germline V gene, CDR1 is LGHNA and CDR2 is YNFKEQ. The V segment lost 0 bases and the J segment 5 bases; nucleotides outside the gene matches: 10. The CDR3 bases are TGTGCCAGCAGCCAAGATCCCCTAGCGGGTGGGTTAGATACGCAGTATTTT. Its protein is CASSQDPLAGGLDTQYF.

The J gene is TRBJ2-3, the V gene TRBV18; D is perhaps TRBD2 (6 bases). V lost 3 bases, J lost 2 bases, and 12 bases lay in between. CDR3 length: 15 amino acids. The V gene's germline CDR1 is KGHSH and CDR2 LQKENI. The CDR3 nucleotides are TGTGCCAGCTCACCCGGGAGACATAACACAGATACGCAGTATTTT. Translation gives CASSPGRHNTDTQYF.

The V call is TRBV28, the J call TRBJ2-1; 11 bases align to TRBD2. The CDR3 loop spans 16 amino acids. The V gene end was trimmed by 5 bases and the J gene end by 6 bases; junction bases not matched to a gene: 9. CDR1 is MDHEN, CDR2 SYDVKM, per germline. CDR3 residues: CASSQSTSGMFNEQFF. As DNA, the CDR3 is TGTGCCAGCAGTCAGTCGACTAGCGGGATGTTCAATGAGCAGTTCTTC.

Written as DNA, the CDR3 is TGTGCCAGCTCACCCAGGGGCCCGAACACTGAAGCTTTCTTT. The encoded protein is CASSPRGPNTEAFF. This sequence joins TRBV18 and TRBJ1-1, with D possibly matching TRBD1 (6 bases). The CDR3 is 14 residues long. Germline V gene data show CDR1 as KGHSH and CDR2 as LQKENI. V was trimmed by 3 bases and J by 1 base, leaving 9 bases between them. Full variable domain (remainder filled in from reference TRBV18 and TRBJ1-1): NAGVMQNPRHLVRRRGQEARLRCSPMKGHSHVYWYRQLPEEGLKFMVYLQKENIIDESGMPKERFSAEFPKEGPSILRIQQVVRGDSAAYFCASSPRGPNTEAFFGQGTRLTVV.

The chain combines TRBV4-1 with TRBJ2-5; no clear D gene. Germline assignment: CDR1 MGHRA and CDR2 YSYEKL. The CDR3 spans 12 residues. V was clipped by 3 bases and J by 4 bases, with 6 bases between them. The chain's CDR3 is CASSHVGETQYF. CDR3 DNA: TGCGCCAGCAGCCACGTCGGAGAGACCCAGTACTTC.

This clone was picked up one time. The rearrangement uses TRBV11-2 and TRBJ2-1, with D perhaps given as TRBD1 or TRBD2 (7 bases each). Trimming left V 7 bases short and J 12 bases short, with 19 bases between. The CDR3 length is 13 residues. From germline, CDR1 is SGHAT and CDR2 FQNNGV. For the CDR3, the DNA is TGTGCCAGCAACACCGCAGGGGGAGGGCGGCAGTTCTTC. Protein: CASNTAGGGRQFF.